This TCR beta chain is drawn from a study of shared clonotypes between healthy human individuals. Libraries were prepared by immunoSEQ multiplex PCR; TCRdb keeps only in-frame clonotypes and omits some of them. The table has about 480,000 clones, more than 65% seen once. The sequence was collected from a woman aged 40 to 49 in good health. Some clones in this sample may be carry-over from other donors' samples. Material: PBMCs.

This CDR3 is CASSGLTTPYNEQFF. In nucleotides, the CDR3 is TGTGCCAGCAGTGGCTTAACTACCCCCTACAATGAGCAGTTCTTC. The V call is TRBV6-1, the J call TRBJ2-1; D remains ambiguous. The CDR3 sequence is 15 residues long. The V gene's germline CDR1 is MNHNS and CDR2 SASEGT. Trimming stripped 4 bases from V and 2 bases from J, with 12 bases between.